One sample yielded the 19 T cell receptor beta chains listed below, sequenced in a study of blood T cell repertoires in COVID-19. Only in-frame clones appear in the TCRdb table, and some are missing; sequencing was by immunoSEQ multiplex PCR. Of tens of thousands of clones listed, about 88% are singletons. Sequencing was done on a sample of peripheral blood. The receptors originated from an elderly woman with active COVID-19.

The V call is TRBV15, the J call TRBJ2-7; a weak D match, TRBD1 (7 bases). V lost 0 bases and J 2 bases, leaving 14 bases between the germline ends. Germline values: CDR1 LNHNV, CDR2 YYDKDF (reference sequence). This CDR3 spans 16 amino acids. CDR3 DNA: TGTGCCACCAGCAGAGATCTGGGAGGACAGGCCTACGAGCAGTACTTC. Protein product: CATSRDLGGQAYEQYF.

The V gene is TRBV11-2, the J gene TRBJ2-5; TRBD1 matches 10 bases. Germline V gives CDR1 SGHAT, CDR2 FQNNGV. The CDR3 extends over 15 amino acids. Losses at the gene ends were 5 bases for V and 5 bases for J; bases not matched to a gene: 8. The CDR3 spells CASSLGTGDWETQYF. CDR3 DNA: TGTGCCAGCAGCCTCGGGACAGGGGATTGGGAGACCCAGTACTTC.

There are a few counts of this clone. This chain uses TRBV11-2 with TRBJ1-5, with D perhaps matching TRBD1 (6 bases). The CDR3 runs to 14 residues. Germline V gene data show CDR1 as SGHAT and CDR2 as FQNNGV. V was cut by 5 bases and J by 5 bases, with 13 bases left in between. The CDR3, as DNA: TGTGCCAGCAGCGAATACCAGGGGTATCAGCCCCAGCATTTT. This gives the protein CASSEYQGYQPQHF.

This chain connects TRBV19 to TRBJ1-2, with 10 bases that match TRBD1. The ends lost 4 bases at V and 7 bases at J; junction bases unmatched: 9. Germline loops: CDR1 LNHDA, CDR2 SQIVND (reference sequence). There are 15 residues in the CDR3. CDR3 sequence reads: CASSRSGTGAGGYTF. CDR3 in DNA: TGTGCCAGTAGTAGATCCGGGACAGGGGCTGGTGGCTACACCTTC.

This clone was detected only once. This chain uses TRBV3-1 (or the pseudogene TRBV3-2) with TRBJ1-2; 7 bases agree with TRBD1. This CDR3 has 12 amino acids. Germline assignment: CDR1 LGHDT and CDR2 YNNKEL (reference sequence). J was trimmed by 0 bases and V by 8 bases; bases with no gene match: 0. CDR3: CASGTANYGYTF. The CDR3 bases are TGTGCCAGCGGGACAGCTAACTATGGCTACACCTTC.

This clone was observed a single time. J is TRBJ2-7 and V is TRBV9; TRBD2 matches 8 bases. The trim removed 3 bases at V and 6 bases at J, leaving 23 bases unmatched. The V gene's germline CDR1 is SGDLS and CDR2 YYNGEE. This CDR3 region has 19 residues. The CDR3 DNA is TGTGCCAGCAGCGGACCGCTAACGCTATACTCAGCGGGAGTTTTCGAGCAGTACTTC. Translated: CASSGPLTLYSAGVFEQYF.

V gene TRBV6-5 combines with J gene TRBJ1-1; TRBD1 aligns across 9 bases. Looked up from germline, CDR1 is MNHEY and CDR2 is SVGAGI. The CDR3 sequence is 14 residues long. With 7 bases clipped from V and 5 bases from J, the junction kept 8 bases outside the gene matches. CDR3 nucleotides: TGTGCCAGCACCAACAGGGGGCGCGGGACTGAAGCTTTCTTT. Amino acids: CASTNRGRGTEAFF.

The chain employs TRBV4-3 and TRBJ2-5; 15 nucleotides align to TRBD2. The V segment lost 2 bases and the J segment 4 bases; nucleotides outside the gene matches: 5. The CDR3 spans 17 residues. Germline V lookup: CDR1 LGHNA, CDR2 YSLEER. This CDR3 reads CASSQQGLAGGGETQYF. CDR3 coding DNA: TGCGCCAGCAGCCAACAGGGACTAGCGGGAGGCGGAGAGACCCAGTACTTC.

The gene calls are TRBV28 and TRBJ1-4; TRBD1 matches 7 bases. Trimming cost V 6 bases and J 7 bases; bases outside gene matches: 8. This CDR3 contains 14 residues. Germline V lookup: CDR1 MDHEN, CDR2 SYDVKM. CDR3 nucleotide sequence: TGTGCCAGCAGACAGGGGCTTCGGAGTGAAAAACTGTTTTTT. This gives the protein CASRQGLRSEKLFF.

This clone was detected only a few times. This chain links TRBV10-3 with TRBJ1-2; 9 bases fit TRBD1. CDR3 size: 14 residues. Trimming took 3 bases from V and 7 from J; bases not matched to a gene: 6. Germline V lookup: CDR1 ENHRY, CDR2 SYGVKD. The chain's CDR3 is CAISETTGGRGYTF. CDR3 nucleotides: TGTGCCATCAGTGAAACGACAGGGGGACGTGGCTACACCTTC.

This chain links TRBV15 with TRBJ2-3, with a weak D call TRBD1 (5 bases). Trimming stripped 4 bases from V and 3 bases from J, with 17 bases between. The germline V gene has CDR1 LNHNV and CDR2 YYDKDF (reference sequence). This CDR3 comprises 16 residues. The CDR3 DNA reads TGTGCCACCAGCATGGGGTCAGGGCCTCAGACAGATACGCAGTATTTT. This gives the protein CATSMGSGPQTDTQYF.

This chain joins TRBV4-2 and TRBJ2-3, with TRBD2 matching 7 bases. CDR3 length: 18 residues. From germline, CDR1 is LGHNA and CDR2 YNFKEQ. Germline trimming cut 1 base from V and 1 base from J; bases unmatched to any gene: 11. This CDR3 is CASSQAEGASGGTDTQYF. CDR3 DNA: TGTGCCAGCAGCCAAGCGGAAGGTGCAAGCGGGGGCACAGATACGCAGTATTTT.

The V call is TRBV4-1, the J call TRBJ1-2; D is undetermined. The V gene's germline CDR1 is MGHRA and CDR2 YSYEKL. The V and J ends lost 1 base and 1 base respectively, with 10 bases between them. The CDR3 totals 15 residues. CDR3 residues: CASSQGTANNYGYTF. CDR3 nucleotides: TGCGCCAGCAGCCAAGGTACAGCCAATAACTATGGCTACACCTTC.

The chain is built from TRBV7-9 and TRBJ1-2; 7 bases agree with TRBD1. Germline assignment: CDR1 SEHNR and CDR2 FQNEAQ (reference sequence). This CDR3 spans 14 amino acids. J gave up 4 bases and V 7 bases, and 9 bases lay outside the gene matches. The DNA of the CDR3 is TGTGCCAGCAACCTAGGGGGACAGAGCTATGGCTACACCTTC. Translation: CASNLGGQSYGYTF.

J is TRBJ1-2 and V is TRBV18; D is ambiguous. The CDR3 contains 16 residues. Germline V gives CDR1 KGHSH, CDR2 LQKENI. Trimming cost V 3 bases and J 0 bases, with 14 bases left between them. The CDR3 DNA reads as TGTGCCAGCTCACCTCTCGGTAAATCGTCTAACTATGGCTACACCTTC. As protein: CASSPLGKSSNYGYTF.

V usage is TRBV4-1 and J usage is TRBJ2-7, with 10 nucleotides matching TRBD1. The CDR3 extends over 16 amino acids. Germline V gene lookup returns CDR1 MGHRA and CDR2 YSYEKL. With 1 base clipped from V and 8 bases from J, the junction kept 11 bases outside the gene matches. The CDR3 is CASSQVPGTGVSKQYF. In DNA form, the CDR3 reads TGCGCCAGCAGCCAAGTTCCCGGGACAGGGGTTTCGAAGCAGTACTTC.

The J gene is TRBJ1-3, the V gene TRBV30, with D possibly matching TRBD1 (5 bases). The CDR3 consists of 14 residues. Germline V lookup: CDR1 GTSNPN, CDR2 SVGIG (reference sequence). V gave up 5 bases and J gave up 5 bases, with 16 bases separating them. CDR3: CAWSLGAVRNTIYF. CDR3 sequence (DNA): TGTGCCTGGTCCTTAGGGGCAGTCCGAAACACCATATATTTT. Full variable domain (outside the CDR3, taken from reference TRBV30 and TRBJ1-3): SQTIHQWPATLVQPVGSPLSLECTVEGTSNPNLYWYRQAAGRGLQLLFYSVGIGQISSEVPQNLSASRPQDRQFILSSKKLLLSDSGFYLCAWSLGAVRNTIYFGEGSWLTVV.

This clone was seen just once. The chain is built from TRBV3-1 (or the pseudogene TRBV3-2) and TRBJ1-1; D unclear. The ends were cut back, 4 bases at V and 5 bases at J, with 23 bases in the middle. The germline V gene has CDR1 LGHDT and CDR2 YNNKEL (reference sequence). This CDR3 has 17 residues. The CDR3: CASSPRIVSRGGTEAFF. Here the CDR3 DNA reads TGTGCCAGCAGCCCAAGAATAGTAAGCCGGGGTGGGACTGAAGCTTTCTTT.

The chain carries TRBV10-3 and TRBJ2-3; the match to TRBD1 covers 10 bases. The CDR3 extends over 19 amino acids. The junction had 18 bases not matched to a gene; V was cut back by 3 bases and J by 6 bases. Germline lookup yields CDR1 ENHRY and CDR2 SYGVKD. The CDR3 sequence is CAISESGQGIADKRDTQYF. In nucleotides, the CDR3 is TGTGCCATCAGTGAATCGGGACAGGGGATAGCGGACAAGAGGGATACGCAGTATTTT.